These 22 T cell receptor beta chains were all obtained from the same sample, sequenced in a study of CD8+ T cells in alopecia areata (dated by TCRdb to 2016 to 2019). Taken with the paper, the label for time point translates to: less than five weeks on oral tofacitinib. The treatment or condition label on this specimen signifies: oral pan-JAK inhibitor, 5-10 mg twice daily. Receptors were amplified or captured by the immunoSEQ multiplex PCR assay. For TCR sequencing, RNA was extracted from every sample and reverse transcribed into cDNA to serve as template. Held by TCRdb, this immuneACCESS table contains in-frame sequences only and omits some clones. Under half of the omission traces to an unresolved V gene where checked; the cause of the rest is unknown. The sample contains 190,000 or so clones, roughly three fifths of them found a single time. Less than 3.5% of the sample belongs to the ten largest clones.

The source material was CD4+ T cells sorted from blood, sampled at week 4, from a patient treated with tofacitinib. The origin of the receptors is a human donor with alopecia areata.

This clone was seen a few times. The chain combines TRBV28 with TRBJ2-7; the D call may be TRBD1 or TRBD2 (6 bases each). This CDR3 is built from 15 residues. V was shortened by 4 bases and J by 3 bases, with 16 bases between the two germline ends. Germline lookup yields CDR1 MDHEN and CDR2 SYDVKM. This CDR3 is CASSSPGAGSYEQYF. The CDR3 bases are TGTGCCAGCAGTTCCCCAGGGGCGGGAAGCTACGAGCAGTACTTC.

This clone appeared a few times. The J gene is TRBJ1-1, the V gene TRBV4-3; TRBD1 matches 9 bases. Germline CDR1 and CDR2: LGHNA and YSLEER. V lost 0 bases, J lost 0 bases, and 5 bases stayed unmatched. The CDR3 length is 17 residues. The DNA of the CDR3 is TGCGCCAGCAGCCAAGAGCACAGGGGGCTCTTGAACACTGAAGCTTTCTTT. It codes for CASSQEHRGLLNTEAFF.

The J gene is TRBJ2-3, the V gene TRBV5-1, with D perhaps matching TRBD1 (6 bases). This CDR3 comprises 15 residues. Germline lookup yields CDR1 SGHRS and CDR2 YFSETQ. V lost 7 bases and J lost 2, with 17 bases in between. This chain's CDR3 is CASEASGHSTDTQYF. CDR3 bases: TGCGCCAGCGAAGCCTCGGGACACTCCACAGATACGCAGTATTTT.

This chain uses TRBV30 with TRBJ2-2, with D uncertain. Per germline, CDR1 GTSNPN and CDR2 SVGIG (reference sequence). V shed 0 bases and J shed 3 bases, with 5 bases lying between them. The CDR3 is made up of 13 amino acids. CDR3 amino acids: CAWSVFDTGELFF. The CDR3, as DNA: TGTGCCTGGAGTGTATTCGACACCGGGGAGCTGTTTTTT.

The CDR3 DNA sequence: TGTGCCAGCAGCTTTAAGGGGTCCTATGGCTACACCTTC. The encoded protein is CASSFKGSYGYTF. This chain links TRBV5-4 with TRBJ1-2; a possible D gene is TRBD1 (5 bases). V was trimmed by 2 bases and J by 4 bases, leaving 9 bases between them. Germline lookup yields CDR1 SGHNT and CDR2 YYREEE (reference sequence). CDR3 length: 13 residues.

In its sample, this clone was seen a few times. The rearrangement uses TRBV7-9 and TRBJ1-2, with 8 bases fitting TRBD1. CDR1 is SEHNR and CDR2 is FQNEAQ in the germline V gene (reference sequence). J lost 8 bases, V lost 3 bases, and 8 bases had no gene match. The CDR3 extends over 14 amino acids. CDR3 nucleotides: TGTGCCAGCAGCTTGGGGGACAGGATTTCGGGCTACACCTTC. It encodes CASSLGDRISGYTF.

Only a few counts were recorded for this clone. The chain uses TRBV27 and TRBJ1-2; D is unclear. The CDR3 covers 13 residues. Germline V gives CDR1 MNHEY, CDR2 SMNVEV (reference sequence). V lost 4 bases and J lost 9, with 15 bases in between. CDR3 nucleotide sequence: TGTGCCAGCAGTTCGTCGGGCCGGCTACGCTACACCTTC. Translation gives CASSSSGRLRYTF.

The chain couples TRBV18 to TRBJ2-7; D gene unclear. CDR3 size: 12 residues. V lost 3 bases, J lost 4 bases, and 7 bases lay in between. The germline V gene encodes CDR1 KGHSH and CDR2 LQKENI. DNA of the CDR3: TGTGCCAGCTCACCCGGCCGGTACGAGCAGTACTTC. Encoded protein: CASSPGRYEQYF.

V gene TRBV10-3 combines with J gene TRBJ2-2, with D perhaps matching TRBD2 (6 bases). The V gene lost 4 bases and the J gene lost 1 base, with 7 bases spanning the gap. Germline V gives CDR1 ENHRY, CDR2 SYGVKD. This CDR3 contains 14 residues. DNA for the CDR3: TGTGCCATCAGTGCGCGGGGGAACACCGGGGAGCTGTTTTTT. This sequence encodes CAISARGNTGELFF.

This clone showed up just a few times. The chain combines TRBV29-1 with TRBJ1-1, with a possible D match to TRBD1 (5 bases). The CDR3 is 12 amino acids. In germline, CDR1 is SQVTM, CDR2 ANQGSEA. V was clipped by 4 bases and J by 4 bases, with 10 bases between them. In DNA, the CDR3 is TGCAGCGTTGCTCGGGACTCCACTGAAGCTTTCTTT. Encoded protein: CSVARDSTEAFF.

This clone came up a few times. This chain uses TRBV5-7 with TRBJ2-1; D not resolved. TRBV5-7 is placed among ORFs of uncertain function. This CDR3 spans 15 amino acids. The V end lost 4 bases, the J end lost 2 bases, and 13 bases lay between the germline ends. CDR3 nucleotides: TGTGCCAGCAGCGCTGAACGGGCGGCCTACAATGAGCAGTTCTTC. This sequence encodes CASSAERAAYNEQFF.

The V and J genes are TRBV9 and TRBJ1-6, with 8 nucleotides matching TRBD1. With V trimmed by 3 bases and J by 10 bases, 9 bases remained unmatched. The CDR3 is 15 amino acids. Germline-derived CDR1 and CDR2 are SGDLS and YYNGEE. The CDR3, as DNA: TGTGCCAGCAGCGCGACAGGGGAAGGACTCTCACCCCTCCACTTT. Translating it yields CASSATGEGLSPLHF.

The CDR3 DNA reads TGCGCCAGCAGCCAACATATCGGGACAGCTAACTATGGCTACACCTTC. Its protein product is CASSQHIGTANYGYTF. This chain uses TRBV4-1 with TRBJ1-2; 7 bases are shared with TRBD1. Germline CDR1 reads MGHRA; CDR2 reads YSYEKL. V shed 2 bases, J shed 0 bases, and the junction held 6 bases outside the gene matches. The CDR3 loop spans 16 amino acids.

This clone showed up just a few times. CDR3 in DNA: TGTGCCAGCAGTGAATCGGGGACACTCTCGTCGGAGCAGTTCTTC. Residues: CASSESGTLSSEQFF. This sequence joins TRBV25-1 and TRBJ2-1; D perhaps matches TRBD1 (6 bases). Germline V gives CDR1 MGHDK, CDR2 SYGVNS. This CDR3 region has 15 residues. Trimming shortened V by 1 base and J by 10 bases, and 17 bases separated the two germline ends. Based on the CDR3 plus reference TRBV25-1 and TRBJ2-1, the full variable domain is EADIYQTPRYLVIGTGKKITLECSQTMGHDKMYWYQQDPGMELHLIHYSYGVNSTEKGDLSSESTVSRIRTEHFPLTLESARPSHTSQYLCASSESGTLSSEQFFGPGTRLTVL.

This clone is a singleton in its sample. The V and J genes are TRBV9 and TRBJ2-7; 10 nucleotides line up with TRBD1. Per germline, CDR1 SGDLS and CDR2 YYNGEE. CDR3 length: 17 residues. The V segment lost 3 bases and the J segment 3 bases; nucleotides outside the gene matches: 12. The CDR3 is CASSAWMGTGDHYEQYF. In nucleotides, the CDR3 is TGTGCCAGCAGCGCATGGATGGGGACAGGGGACCACTACGAGCAGTACTTC.

V and J are TRBV7-9 and TRBJ2-5; D ambiguous. CDR1 is SEHNR, CDR2 FQNEAQ, per germline (reference sequence). V was clipped by 3 bases and J by 5 bases, with 10 bases between them. The CDR3 is made up of 13 amino acids. The DNA of the CDR3 is TGTGCCAGCAGCTTGATAGGAGCGGAGACCCAGTACTTC. Translating it yields CASSLIGAETQYF.

The gene calls are TRBV30 and TRBJ2-7; D is unresolved. CDR3 length equals 12 residues. With 2 bases removed from V and 3 bases from J, the gap between germline ends came to 8 bases. Germline V gene data show CDR1 as GTSNPN and CDR2 as SVGIG (reference sequence). The CDR3 loop reads CAWSSGVYEQYF. In nucleotides, the CDR3 is TGTGCCTGGAGTTCGGGCGTCTACGAGCAGTACTTC.

The chain recombines TRBV30 with TRBJ2-2; D gene uncertain. Germline V gives CDR1 GTSNPN, CDR2 SVGIG (reference sequence). Trimming shortened V by 1 base and J by 4 bases, and 4 bases separated the two germline ends. The CDR3 length is 12 residues. The CDR3 bases are TGTGCCTGGAGTGCTGTCACCGGGGAGCTGTTTTTT. It is translated as CAWSAVTGELFF.

The chain is built from TRBV29-1 and TRBJ2-7, with a possible D match to TRBD2 (5 bases). V shed 2 bases and J shed 2 bases, with 10 bases lying between them. Germline V gives CDR1 SQVTM, CDR2 ANQGSEA. The CDR3 consists of 13 residues. This chain's CDR3 is CSVEIGSTYEQYF. The DNA for the CDR3 is TGCAGCGTTGAAATTGGGAGCACCTACGAGCAGTACTTC.

The V gene is TRBV29-1, the J gene TRBJ2-2; 7 nucleotides line up with TRBD2. Trimming took 5 bases from V and 5 from J; bases not matched to a gene: 14. Germline V CDR1 and CDR2: SQVTM, ANQGSEA. The CDR3 spans 16 residues. CDR3 coding DNA: TGCAGCGTTCGAGATAGCGGGCGGGAAAGGACCGGGGAGCTGTTTTTT. This sequence encodes CSVRDSGRERTGELFF.

The CDR3, as DNA: TGTGCCAGCAGCCAAGACTATGGCTACACCTTC. Translating it yields CASSQDYGYTF. The chain carries TRBV14 and TRBJ1-2; D unclear. V lost 0 bases to trimming and J lost 4 bases, with 0 bases between them. The CDR3 spans 11 residues. Looked up from germline, CDR1 is SGHDN and CDR2 is FVKESK.

The V and J genes are TRBV2 and TRBJ2-5, with a weak D call TRBD1 (5 bases). The germline V and J ends were trimmed by 10 bases and 1 base, with 7 bases remaining between them. CDR3 length: 11 amino acids. Germline assignment: CDR1 SNHLY and CDR2 FYNNEI. The CDR3 spells CATQGQETQYF. CDR3 in DNA: TGTGCCACCCAGGGCCAAGAGACCCAGTACTTC.